This T cell receptor beta chain was captured by sequencing in a study of cytomegalovirus exposure and HLA in healthy donors. The CDR3 runs to 12 residues. Trimming removed 7 bases from V and 1 base from J, with 10 bases in between. The germline V gene encodes CDR1 SQVTM and CDR2 ANQGSEA. This clone was found once. Its antigen is not identified. Other DNA sequences in the sample encode the same CDR3. Researchers ran the PCR with 60 Vbeta and 13 Jbeta primers. The assay was immunoSEQ multiplex PCR, and TCRdb's table has in-frame clones only and misses some. The repertoire holds about 220,000 clones, more than 75% seen once, with about 6% in the top ten. General observations from the study: There was a cluster of highly shared sequence variants that was likely a sequencing artifact.

The chain recombines TRBV29-1 with TRBJ1-1; D unresolved. The sequence came from a man aged 35-49 years in good health and CMV-seropositive. The sample consisted of PBMCs. The CDR3 DNA reads as TGCAGCGCCCCGGGAGGGAACACTGAAGCTTTCTTT. This codes for CSAPGGNTEAFF.